Described below is a single TCR beta chain sequence and its context. Its specificity is unknown. Here immunoSEQ multiplex PCR was the method, and the copy in TCRdb shows in-frame clones only, minus some. The sample gives 130,000 to 150,000 clones, roughly 88% of which show up once; under 7% is in the top ten. This record belongs to a study of T cell responses to AZD1222 COVID-19 vaccine. Findings and caveats of the study: Repertoires were obtained only post-peak T cell response. The study found vaccine-associated CD4 TCRs spanning spike, dominant at 160-218 and 743-854. Donors were chiefly white British, with a greater number of females, and clonal diversity was perhaps underestimated. A rise in Spike-specific TCR breadth and depth followed two AZD1222 doses.

Germline V CDR1 and CDR2: LNHDA, SQIVND (reference sequence). Deletions cut 7 bases from V and 2 bases from J, with 9 bases between. The CDR3 is made up of 13 amino acids. The V and J genes are TRBV19 and TRBJ1-3; D not certain. Here the sequenced sample was peripheral blood, taken 28 days after the second dose of the MenACWY control vaccine. The TCR comes from an adult who received the MenACWY meningococcal vaccine as a control. The CDR3 bases are TGTGCCAGTAACGTTCAGGCTGGAAACACCATATATTTT. Its translation: CASNVQAGNTIYF.